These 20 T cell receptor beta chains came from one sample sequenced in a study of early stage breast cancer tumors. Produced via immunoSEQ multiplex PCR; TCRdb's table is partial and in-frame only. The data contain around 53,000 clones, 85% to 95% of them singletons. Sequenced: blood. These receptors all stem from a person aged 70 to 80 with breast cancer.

Here the CDR3 DNA reads TGCGCCAGCAGCCAAGGGGCAGGGGGCAACTATGGCTACACCTTC. Its protein product is CASSQGAGGNYGYTF. The chain links TRBV4-3 to TRBJ1-2; TRBD1 matches 8 bases. The CDR3 runs to 15 residues. Per the germline V gene, CDR1 is LGHNA and CDR2 is YSLEER. V shed 1 base, J shed 2 bases, and the junction held 3 bases outside the gene matches.

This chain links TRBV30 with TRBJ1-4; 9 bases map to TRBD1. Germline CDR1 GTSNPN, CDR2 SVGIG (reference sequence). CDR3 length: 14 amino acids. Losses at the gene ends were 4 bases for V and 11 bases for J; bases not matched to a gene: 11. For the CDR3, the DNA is TGTGCCTGGAAAACCGGGACAGGGAATCGGAAACTGTTTTTT. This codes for CAWKTGTGNRKLFF.

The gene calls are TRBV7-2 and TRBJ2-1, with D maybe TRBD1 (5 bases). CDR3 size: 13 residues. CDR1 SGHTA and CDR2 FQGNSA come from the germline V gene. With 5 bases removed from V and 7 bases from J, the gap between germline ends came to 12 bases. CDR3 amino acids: CASSPPPGNEQFF. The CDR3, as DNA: TGTGCCAGCAGCCCCCCCCCAGGGAATGAGCAGTTCTTC.

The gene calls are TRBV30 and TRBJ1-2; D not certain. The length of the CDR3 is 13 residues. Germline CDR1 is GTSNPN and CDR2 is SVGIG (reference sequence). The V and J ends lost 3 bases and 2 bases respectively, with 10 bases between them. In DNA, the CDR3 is TGTGCCTGGAGGGCGGGTTCCAACTATGGCTACACCTTC. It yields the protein CAWRAGSNYGYTF.

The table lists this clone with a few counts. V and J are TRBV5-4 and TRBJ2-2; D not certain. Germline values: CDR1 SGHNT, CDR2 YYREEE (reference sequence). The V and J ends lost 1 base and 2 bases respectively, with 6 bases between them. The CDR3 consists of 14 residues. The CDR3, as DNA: TGTGCCAGCAGCTTGCCCTTTAACACCGGGGAGCTGTTTTTT. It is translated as CASSLPFNTGELFF.

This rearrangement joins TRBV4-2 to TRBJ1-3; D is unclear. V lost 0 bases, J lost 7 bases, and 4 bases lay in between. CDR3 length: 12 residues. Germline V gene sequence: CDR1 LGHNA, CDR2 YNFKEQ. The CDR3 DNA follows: TGTGCCAGCAGCCAAGATCTTAACACCATATATTTT. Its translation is CASSQDLNTIYF.

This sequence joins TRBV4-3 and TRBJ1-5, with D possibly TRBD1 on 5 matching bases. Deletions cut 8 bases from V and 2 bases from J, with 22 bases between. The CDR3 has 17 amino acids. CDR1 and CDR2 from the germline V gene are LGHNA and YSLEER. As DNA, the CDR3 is TGCGCCAGCCCTGGGTGGGAGGGACTATTGTGCAATCAGCCCCAGCATTTT. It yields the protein CASPGWEGLLCNQPQHF.

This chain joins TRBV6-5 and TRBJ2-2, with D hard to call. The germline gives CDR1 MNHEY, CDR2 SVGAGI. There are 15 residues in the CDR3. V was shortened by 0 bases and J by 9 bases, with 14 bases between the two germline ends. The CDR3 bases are TGTGCCAGCAGTTACTCCCGACCCAGGTCTCGGGAGCTGTTTTTT. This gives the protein CASSYSRPRSRELFF.

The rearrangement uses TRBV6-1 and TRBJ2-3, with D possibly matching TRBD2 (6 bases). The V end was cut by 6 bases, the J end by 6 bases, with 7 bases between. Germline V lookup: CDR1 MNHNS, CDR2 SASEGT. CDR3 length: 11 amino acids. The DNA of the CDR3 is TGTGCCAGCAGGGGGAGGGATACGCAGTATTTT. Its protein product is CASRGRDTQYF.

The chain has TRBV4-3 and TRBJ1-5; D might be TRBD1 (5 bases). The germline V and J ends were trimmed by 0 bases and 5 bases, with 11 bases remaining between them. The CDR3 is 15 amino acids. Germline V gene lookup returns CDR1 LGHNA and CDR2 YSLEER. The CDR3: CASSQEGQAHQPQHF. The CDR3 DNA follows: TGCGCCAGCAGCCAAGAGGGGCAGGCCCATCAGCCCCAGCATTTT.

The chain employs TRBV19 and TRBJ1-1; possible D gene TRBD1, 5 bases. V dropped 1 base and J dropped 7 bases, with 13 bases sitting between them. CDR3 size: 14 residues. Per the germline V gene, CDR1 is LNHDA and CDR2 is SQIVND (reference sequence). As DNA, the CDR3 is TGTGCCAGTAGTATAGGGGGCAGGGTGGGTGAAGCTTTCTTT. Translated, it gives CASSIGGRVGEAFF. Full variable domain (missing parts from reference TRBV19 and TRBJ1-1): DGGITQSPKYLFRKEGQNVTLSCEQNLNHDAMYWYRQDPGQGLRLIYYSQIVNDFQKGDIAEGYSVSREKKESFPLTVTSAQKNPTAFYLCASSIGGRVGEAFFGQGTRLTVV.

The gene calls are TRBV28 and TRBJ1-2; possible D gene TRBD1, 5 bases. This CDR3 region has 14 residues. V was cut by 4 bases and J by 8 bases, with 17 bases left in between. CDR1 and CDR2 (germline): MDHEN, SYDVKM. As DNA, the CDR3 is TGTGCCAGCAGTTCCGGGGGTCTAACAGCGGGCTACACCTTC. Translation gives CASSSGGLTAGYTF.

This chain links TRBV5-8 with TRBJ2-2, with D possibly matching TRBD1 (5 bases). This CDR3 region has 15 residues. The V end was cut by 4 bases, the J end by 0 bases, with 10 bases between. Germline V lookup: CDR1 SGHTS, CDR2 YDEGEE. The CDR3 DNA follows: TGTGCCAGCAGCCTTGGACACGCGAACACCGGGGAGCTGTTTTTT. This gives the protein CASSLGHANTGELFF. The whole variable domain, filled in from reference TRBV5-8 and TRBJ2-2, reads EAGVTQSPTHLIKTRGQQATLRCSPISGHTSVYWYQQALGLGLQFLLWYDEGEERNRGNFPPRFSGRQFPNYSSELNVNALELEDSALYLCASSLGHANTGELFFGEGSRLTVL.

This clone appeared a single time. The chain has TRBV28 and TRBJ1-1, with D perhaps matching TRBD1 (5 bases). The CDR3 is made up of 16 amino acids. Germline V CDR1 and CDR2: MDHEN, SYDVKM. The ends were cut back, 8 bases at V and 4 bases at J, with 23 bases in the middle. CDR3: CASASPAAGKFTEAFF. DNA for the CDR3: TGTGCCAGCGCTTCCCCCGCGGCAGGGAAGTTCACTGAAGCTTTCTTT.

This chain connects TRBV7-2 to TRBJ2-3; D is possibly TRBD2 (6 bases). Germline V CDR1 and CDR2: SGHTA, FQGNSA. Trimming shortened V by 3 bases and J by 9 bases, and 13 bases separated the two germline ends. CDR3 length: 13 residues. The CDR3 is CASSFAGLPTQYF. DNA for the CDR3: TGTGCCAGCAGCTTTGCGGGACTTCCAACGCAGTATTTT.

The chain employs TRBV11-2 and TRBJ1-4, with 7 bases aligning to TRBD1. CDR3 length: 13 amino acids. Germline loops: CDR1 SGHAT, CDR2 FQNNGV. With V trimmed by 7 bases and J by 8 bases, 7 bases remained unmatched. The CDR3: CASTDQDREKLFF. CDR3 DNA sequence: TGTGCCAGCACCGACCAGGACAGGGAAAAACTGTTTTTT.

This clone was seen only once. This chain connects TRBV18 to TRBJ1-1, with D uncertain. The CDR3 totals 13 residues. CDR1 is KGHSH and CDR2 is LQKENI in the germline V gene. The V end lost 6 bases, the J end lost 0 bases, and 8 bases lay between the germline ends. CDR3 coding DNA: TGTGCCAGCTCGCCCCAGGTGAACACTGAAGCTTTCTTT. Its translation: CASSPQVNTEAFF. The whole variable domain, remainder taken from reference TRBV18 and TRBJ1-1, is NAGVMQNPRHLVRRRGQEARLRCSPMKGHSHVYWYRQLPEEGLKFMVYLQKENIIDESGMPKERFSAEFPKEGPSILRIQQVVRGDSAAYFCASSPQVNTEAFFGQGTRLTVV.

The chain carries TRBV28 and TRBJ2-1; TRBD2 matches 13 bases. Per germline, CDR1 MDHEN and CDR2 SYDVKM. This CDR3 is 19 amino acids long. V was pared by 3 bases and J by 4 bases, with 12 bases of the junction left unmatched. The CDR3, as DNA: TGTGCCAGCAGTTTTGGGACTAGCGGGACCTATGATACATACAATGAGCAGTTCTTC. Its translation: CASSFGTSGTYDTYNEQFF.

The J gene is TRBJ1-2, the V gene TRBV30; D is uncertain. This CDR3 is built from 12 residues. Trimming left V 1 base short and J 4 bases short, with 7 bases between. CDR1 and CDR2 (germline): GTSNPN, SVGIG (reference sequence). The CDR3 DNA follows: TGTGCCTGGAGTGCTGCTATCTATGGCTACACCTTC. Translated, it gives CAWSAAIYGYTF.

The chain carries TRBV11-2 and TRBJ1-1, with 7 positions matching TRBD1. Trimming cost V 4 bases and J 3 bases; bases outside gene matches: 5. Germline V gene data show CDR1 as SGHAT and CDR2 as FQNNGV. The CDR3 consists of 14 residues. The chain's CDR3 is CASSSPGQYTEAFF. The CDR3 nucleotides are TGTGCCAGCAGCTCGCCGGGACAGTACACTGAAGCTTTCTTT.